Listed below are T cell receptor beta chains from one sample, sequenced in a study of blood T cell repertoires in COVID-19. Some clones are missing from TCRdb's copy, which holds only in-frame ones; the method was immunoSEQ multiplex PCR. This sample carries tens of thousands of clones, 86% of them seen once, and the ten largest clones take approximately 12%. Sequenced material: peripheral blood. The receptors here all came from a man between 65 and 85 years old with active COVID-19. The CDR3 runs from the conserved cysteine through the conserved F or W. The D gene is left open where the match is weak. Clone size is not always given. Where it is, it says once, few, many or a class for expanded clones.

V gene	D gene	clone size	J gene	CDR3 protein	CDR3 DNA
TRBV29-1	.	.	TRBJ2-1	CSVRTGFRFELDNEQFF	TGCAGCGTCAGAACGGGATTCCGATTTGAATTGGACAATGAGCAGTTCTTC
TRBV2	TRBD2	.	TRBJ2-7	CASSEVGRGDYEQYF	TGTGCCAGCAGTGAAGTGGGGCGGGGGGACTACGAGCAGTACTTC
TRBV5-1	.	.	TRBJ2-3	CASSLEPTTSTDTQYF	TGCGCCAGCAGCTTGGAGCCTACTACTAGCACAGATACGCAGTATTTT
TRBV7-2	TRBD1	.	TRBJ1-2	CASSPARGNYGYTF	TGTGCCAGCAGCCCAGCCAGGGGGAACTATGGCTACACCTTC
TRBV24-1	.	.	TRBJ2-3	CATSDSQGWPDTQYF	TGTGCCACCAGTGATTCGCAGGGGTGGCCAGATACGCAGTATTTT
TRBV11-2	.	.	TRBJ2-2	CASSLTDTGELFF	TGTGCCAGCAGCCTAACGGACACCGGGGAGCTGTTTTTT
TRBV24-1	.	.	TRBJ2-1	CATSDPIYNEQFF	TGTGCCACCAGTGACCCCATTTACAATGAGCAGTTCTTC
TRBV6-1	.	.	TRBJ2-7	CASSDSSYEQYF	TGTGCCAGCAGTGATTCTAGCTACGAGCAGTACTTC
TRBV9	TRBD1	once	TRBJ2-7	CASSGDRGFGEQYF	TGTGCCAGCAGCGGGGACAGGGGATTTGGCGAGCAGTACTTC
TRBV12-2	.	.	TRBJ2-7	CASLLRTVRSYEQYF	TGTGCAAGTCTCCTTCGGACAGTCCGCTCCTACGAGCAGTACTTC
TRBV15	.	.	TRBJ1-2	CATSRDQGSKGYTF	TGTGCCACCAGCAGAGATCAGGGAAGTAAGGGCTACACCTTC
TRBV9	.	.	TRBJ1-5	CASSQGLHNQPQHF	TGTGCCAGCAGCCAGGGACTCCACAATCAGCCCCAGCATTTT
TRBV2	.	.	TRBJ2-5	CASSAQGPETQYF	TGTGCCAGCAGCGCTCAGGGTCCAGAGACCCAGTACTTC
TRBV7-2	.	.	TRBJ1-2	CASSLTTGTGGYTF	TGTGCCAGCAGCCTCACCACAGGGACGGGGGGCTACACCTTC
TRBV9	TRBD2	.	TRBJ2-7	CASSNQPGRGVNEQYF	TGTGCCAGCAGCAACCAACCGGGACGGGGGGTTAACGAGCAGTACTTC
TRBV11-2	TRBD2	.	TRBJ2-7	CASSRRGVWGGGEQYF	TGTGCCAGCAGCCGACGGGGGGTTTGGGGAGGAGGCGAGCAGTACTTC
TRBV14	.	.	TRBJ1-3	CASSPGQLKVTNTIYF	TGTGCCAGCAGCCCTGGACAGCTAAAGGTGACAAACACCATATATTTT
TRBV19	.	.	TRBJ2-1	CASQQGKYNEQFF	TGTGCCAGCCAACAGGGAAAGTACAATGAGCAGTTCTTC
TRBV6-5	.	.	TRBJ2-5	CASKEVGETQYF	TGTGCCAGCAAAGAGGTCGGGGAGACCCAGTACTTC
TRBV27	.	.	TRBJ2-7	CASSFALRSHEQYF	TGTGCCAGCAGTTTTGCCCTCAGAAGTCACGAGCAGTACTTC
TRBV5-6	TRBD1	.	TRBJ2-7	CASSLAVGTGLSYEQYF	TGTGCCAGCAGCTTGGCCGTTGGGACAGGGCTCTCCTACGAGCAGTACTTC
TRBV12-5	TRBD1	once	TRBJ1-4	CASGSGTGGDGEKLFF	TGTGCTAGTGGTTCCGGGACAGGGGGAGATGGTGAAAAACTGTTTTTT
TRBV20-1	TRBD2	.	TRBJ2-1	CSASRAGGWSSYNEQFF	TGCAGTGCTAGTCGAGCGGGGGGCTGGAGCTCCTACAATGAGCAGTTCTTC
TRBV27	.	.	TRBJ2-7	CASSLKAGRHYEQYF	TGTGCCAGCAGTTTAAAGGCGGGCCGCCACTACGAGCAGTACTTC
TRBV7-8	TRBD1	once	TRBJ1-4	CASSRRDSNEKLFF	TGTGCCAGCAGCAGACGGGACAGTAATGAAAAACTGTTTTTT
TRBV3-1/TRBV3-2	.	.	TRBJ2-1	CASSQAGVFCNEQFF	TGTGCCAGCAGCCAAGCGGGGGTCTTCTGCAATGAGCAGTTCTTC
TRBV2	TRBD1	.	TRBJ1-2	CASMGQPPYGYTF	TGTGCCAGCATGGGACAGCCACCCTATGGCTACACCTTC
TRBV24-1	TRBD1	.	TRBJ1-2	CATSDRSSSGQGIRGYTF	TGTGCCACCAGTGACCGCAGTTCGAGCGGACAGGGCATTCGAGGCTACACCTTC
TRBV4-3	.	.	TRBJ1-5	CASSQDRAGGVDQPQHF	TGCGCCAGCAGCCAAGACCGAGCCGGGGGGGTAGATCAGCCCCAGCATTTT
TRBV20-1	TRBD1	many	TRBJ2-3	CSHRGGDTQYF	TGCAGCCACAGGGGTGGCGATACGCAGTATTTT
TRBV5-1	TRBD2	.	TRBJ2-6	CASSIYGGVVANVLTF	TGCGCCAGCAGTATTTACGGGGGGGTGGTGGCCAACGTCCTGACTTTC
TRBV7-6	TRBD2	.	TRBJ2-2	CASSLGALGGSGELFF	TGTGCCAGCAGCTTAGGGGCCCTCGGGGGGTCCGGGGAGCTGTTTTTT
TRBV21-1	.	.	TRBJ2-1	CASSARDRVFYNEQFF	TGTGCCAGCAGCGCCCGGGACAGGGTTTTCTACAATGAGCAGTTCTTC
TRBV6-5	TRBD1	.	TRBJ1-3	CASSRQGYSGNTIYF	TGTGCCAGCTCGAGACAGGGATACTCTGGAAACACCATATATTTT
TRBV9	TRBD1	.	TRBJ2-7	CASSDFPGQGTSEQYF	TGTGCCAGCAGCGACTTCCCGGGACAGGGGACGAGTGAGCAGTACTTC
TRBV5-1	TRBD1	.	TRBJ1-4	CASSMGQGIREKLFF	TGCGCCAGCAGCATGGGACAGGGGATAAGGGAAAAACTGTTTTTT
TRBV2	TRBD1	.	TRBJ1-6	CASSELGQGSSYNSTLHF	TGTGCCAGCAGTGAATTAGGACAGGGGAGCTCCTATAATTCAACCCTCCACTTT
TRBV5-1	TRBD1	.	TRBJ1-1	CASSSGTVGTEAFF	TGCGCCAGCAGCTCCGGGACAGTGGGAACTGAAGCTTTCTTT
TRBV6-4	.	.	TRBJ1-4	CASAKYWGKVYEKLFF	TGTGCCAGCGCCAAATACTGGGGCAAAGTCTATGAAAAACTGTTTTTT
TRBV12-3/TRBV12-4	.	medium-sized	TRBJ1-5	CASRTTPQPQHF	TGTGCCAGCAGGACGACACCGCAGCCCCAGCATTTT
TRBV7-3	TRBD1	.	TRBJ2-3	CASSLRGTGASDTQYF	TGTGCCAGCAGCTTAAGAGGGACAGGGGCGTCAGATACGCAGTATTTT
TRBV6-2/TRBV6-3	TRBD1	.	TRBJ2-2	CASSYPTGGLTGELFF	TGTGCCAGCAGTTACCCGACAGGGGGATTGACCGGGGAGCTGTTTTTT
TRBV5-1	TRBD1	.	TRBJ2-5	CASSTWDRGRLETQYF	TGCGCCAGCAGCACCTGGGACAGGGGGCGGCTGGAGACCCAGTACTTC
TRBV6-2/TRBV6-3	.	.	TRBJ2-2	CASSYSATGRGSPGELFF	TGTGCCAGCAGTTATTCGGCGACAGGGCGGGGATCGCCCGGGGAGCTGTTTTTT
TRBV27	.	.	TRBJ1-2	CASSFLAGGGGYGYTF	TGTGCCAGCAGTTTTCTTGCTGGGGGCGGGGGCTATGGCTACACCTTC
TRBV6-2/TRBV6-3	.	once	TRBJ1-1	CASSYSAVSAMNTEAFF	TGTGCCAGCAGTTACTCGGCGGTTTCGGCTATGAACACTGAAGCTTTCTTT
TRBV19	TRBD2	.	TRBJ2-1	CASSTPGGPYNEQFF	TGTGCCAGTAGTACTCCGGGGGGGCCCTACAATGAGCAGTTCTTC
TRBV19	.	.	TRBJ1-2	CASSIASSGYTF	TGTGCCAGTAGTATAGCTAGTTCTGGCTACACCTTC
TRBV7-3	.	.	TRBJ1-5	CASSLRSDSNQPQHF	TGTGCCAGCAGCCTCAGGTCGGACAGTAATCAGCCCCAGCATTTT
TRBV15	.	.	TRBJ1-2	CATSPQRGYEGYTF	TGTGCCACCAGCCCTCAAAGGGGATACGAAGGCTACACCTTC
TRBV20-1	.	once	TRBJ1-2	CSARRGDGYTF	TGCAGTGCTAGACGGGGGGATGGCTACACCTTC